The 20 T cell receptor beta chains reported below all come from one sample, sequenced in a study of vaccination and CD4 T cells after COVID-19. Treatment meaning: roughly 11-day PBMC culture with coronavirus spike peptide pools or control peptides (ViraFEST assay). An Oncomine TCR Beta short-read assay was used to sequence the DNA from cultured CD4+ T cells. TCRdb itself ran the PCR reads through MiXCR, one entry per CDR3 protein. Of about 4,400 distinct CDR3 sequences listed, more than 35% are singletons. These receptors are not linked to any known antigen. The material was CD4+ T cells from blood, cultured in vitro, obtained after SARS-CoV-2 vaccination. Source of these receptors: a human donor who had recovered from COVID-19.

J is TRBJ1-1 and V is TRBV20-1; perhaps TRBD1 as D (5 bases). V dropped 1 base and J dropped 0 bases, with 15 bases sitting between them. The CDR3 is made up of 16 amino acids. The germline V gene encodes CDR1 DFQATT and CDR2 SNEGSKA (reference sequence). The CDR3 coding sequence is TGCAGTGCTAGAGGGGGCAGGGCGTCCCTGAACACTGAAGCTTTCTTT. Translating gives CSARGGRASLNTEAFF.

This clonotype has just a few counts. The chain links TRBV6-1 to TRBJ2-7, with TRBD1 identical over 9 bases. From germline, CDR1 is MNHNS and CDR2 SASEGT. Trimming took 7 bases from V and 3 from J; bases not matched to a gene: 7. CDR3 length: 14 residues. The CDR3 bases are TGTGCCAGCATGTATGGGACAGGGATCTACGAGCAGTACTTC. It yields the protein CASMYGTGIYEQYF.

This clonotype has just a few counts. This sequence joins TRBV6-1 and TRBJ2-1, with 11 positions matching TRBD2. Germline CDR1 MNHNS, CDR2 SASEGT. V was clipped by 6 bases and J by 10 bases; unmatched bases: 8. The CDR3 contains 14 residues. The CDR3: CASSETSGVGEQFF. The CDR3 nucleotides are TGTGCCAGCAGCGAGACTAGCGGGGTCGGGGAGCAGTTCTTC.

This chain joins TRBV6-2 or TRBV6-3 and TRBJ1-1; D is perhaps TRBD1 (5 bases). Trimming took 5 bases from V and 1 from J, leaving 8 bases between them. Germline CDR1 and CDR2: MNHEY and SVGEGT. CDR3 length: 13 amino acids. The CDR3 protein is CASSRQGNTEAFF. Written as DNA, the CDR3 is TGTGCCAGCAGTCGCCAGGGGAACACTGAAGCTTTCTTT.

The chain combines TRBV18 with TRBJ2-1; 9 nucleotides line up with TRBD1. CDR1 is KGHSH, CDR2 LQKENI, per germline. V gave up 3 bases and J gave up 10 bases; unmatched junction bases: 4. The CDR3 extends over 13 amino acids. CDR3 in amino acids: CASSPGQGNEQFF. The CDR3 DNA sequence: TGTGCCAGCTCACCGGGACAGGGCAACGAGCAGTTCTTC.

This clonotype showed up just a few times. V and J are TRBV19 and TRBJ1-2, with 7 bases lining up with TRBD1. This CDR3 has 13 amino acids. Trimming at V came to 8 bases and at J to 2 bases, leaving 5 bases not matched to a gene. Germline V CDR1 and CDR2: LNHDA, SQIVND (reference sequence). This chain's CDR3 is CASGSGGNYGYTF. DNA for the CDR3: TGTGCCAGTGGGTCAGGGGGAAACTATGGCTACACCTTC.

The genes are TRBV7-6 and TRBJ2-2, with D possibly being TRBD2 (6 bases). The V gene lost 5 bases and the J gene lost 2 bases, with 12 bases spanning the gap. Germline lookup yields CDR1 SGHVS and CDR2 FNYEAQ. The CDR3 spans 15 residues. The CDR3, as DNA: TGTGCCAGCAGCGTCCGTAGCGGTAACACCGGGGAGCTGTTTTTT. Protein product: CASSVRSGNTGELFF.

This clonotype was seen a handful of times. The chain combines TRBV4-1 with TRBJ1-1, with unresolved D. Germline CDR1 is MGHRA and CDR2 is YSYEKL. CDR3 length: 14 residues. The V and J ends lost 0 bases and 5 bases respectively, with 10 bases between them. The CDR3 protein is CASSQETLGTEAFF. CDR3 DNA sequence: TGCGCCAGCAGCCAAGAGACACTGGGGACTGAAGCTTTCTTT.

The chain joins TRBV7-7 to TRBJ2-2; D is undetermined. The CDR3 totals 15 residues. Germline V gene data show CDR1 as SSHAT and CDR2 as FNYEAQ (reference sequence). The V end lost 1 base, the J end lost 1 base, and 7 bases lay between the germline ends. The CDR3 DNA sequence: TGTGCCAGCAGCTTAGGGGCAGAGAACACCGGGGAGCTGTTTTTT. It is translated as CASSLGAENTGELFF.

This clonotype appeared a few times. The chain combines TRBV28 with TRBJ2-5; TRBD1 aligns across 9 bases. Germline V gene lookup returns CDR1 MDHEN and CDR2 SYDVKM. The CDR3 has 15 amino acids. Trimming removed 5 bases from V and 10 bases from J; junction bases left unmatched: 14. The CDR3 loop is CASSVPGTGRKDQYF. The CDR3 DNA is TGTGCCAGCAGTGTACCCGGGACAGGGAGGAAGGACCAGTACTTC.

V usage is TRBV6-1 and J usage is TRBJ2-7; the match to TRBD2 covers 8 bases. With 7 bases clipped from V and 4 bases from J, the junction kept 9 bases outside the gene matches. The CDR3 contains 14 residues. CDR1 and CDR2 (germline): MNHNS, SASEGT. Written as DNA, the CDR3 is TGTGCCAGCACCCAGTTTAGCGGGGTTTACGAGCAGTACTTC. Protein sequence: CASTQFSGVYEQYF.

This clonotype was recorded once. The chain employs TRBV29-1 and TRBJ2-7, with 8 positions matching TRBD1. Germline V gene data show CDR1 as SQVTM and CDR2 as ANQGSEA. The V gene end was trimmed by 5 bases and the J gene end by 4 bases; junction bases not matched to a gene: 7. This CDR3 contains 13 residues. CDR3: CSVSRQGSYEQYF. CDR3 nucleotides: TGCAGCGTTTCAAGACAGGGGTCATACGAGCAGTACTTC.

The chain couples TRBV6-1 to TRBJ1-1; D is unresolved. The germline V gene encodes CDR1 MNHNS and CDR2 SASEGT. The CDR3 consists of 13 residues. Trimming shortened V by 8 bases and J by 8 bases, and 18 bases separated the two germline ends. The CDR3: CASSETTVSEAFF. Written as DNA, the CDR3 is TGTGCCAGCTCCGAGACCACCGTTTCCGAAGCTTTCTTT.

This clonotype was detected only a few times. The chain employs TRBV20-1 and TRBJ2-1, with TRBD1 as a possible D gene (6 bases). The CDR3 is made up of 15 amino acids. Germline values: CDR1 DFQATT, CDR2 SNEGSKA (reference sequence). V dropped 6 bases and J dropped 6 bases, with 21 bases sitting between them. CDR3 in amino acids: CSAPQGLTEVNEQFF. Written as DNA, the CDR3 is TGCAGTGCCCCTCAGGGGCTAACCGAGGTCAATGAGCAGTTCTTC.

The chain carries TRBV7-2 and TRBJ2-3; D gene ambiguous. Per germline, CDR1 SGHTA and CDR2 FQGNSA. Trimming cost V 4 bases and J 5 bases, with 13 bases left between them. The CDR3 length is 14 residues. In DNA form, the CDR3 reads TGTGCCAGCAGCTGGAGAGGTCGAGAAGATACGCAGTATTTT. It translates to CASSWRGREDTQYF.

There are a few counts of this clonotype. The CDR3: CSARDSRGPTQPQHF. The CDR3 DNA reads TGCAGTGCTAGAGATTCCCGGGGACCCACTCAGCCCCAGCATTTT. This chain uses TRBV20-1 with TRBJ1-5, with a weak D call TRBD1 (5 bases). Trimming removed 0 bases at V and 6 bases at J, with 15 bases between. CDR1 is DFQATT and CDR2 is SNEGSKA in the germline V gene (reference sequence). CDR3 length: 15 residues.

CDR3 loop: CASSSDGTGGTGELFF. The CDR3 DNA is TGTGCCAGCAGTTCAGACGGGACAGGGGGGACCGGGGAGCTGTTTTTT. The V call is TRBV28, the J call TRBJ2-2, with 11 bases aligning to TRBD1. From germline, CDR1 is MDHEN and CDR2 SYDVKM. The CDR3 sequence is 16 residues long. V lost 4 bases, J lost 5 bases, and 6 bases stayed unmatched.

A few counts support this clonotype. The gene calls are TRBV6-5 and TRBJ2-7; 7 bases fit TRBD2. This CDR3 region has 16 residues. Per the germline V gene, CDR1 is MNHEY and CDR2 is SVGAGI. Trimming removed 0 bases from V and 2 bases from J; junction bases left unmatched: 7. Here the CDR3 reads CASSYSYRGRTYEQYF. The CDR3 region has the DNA TGTGCCAGCAGTTACTCGTATCGCGGGAGAACCTACGAGCAGTACTTC.

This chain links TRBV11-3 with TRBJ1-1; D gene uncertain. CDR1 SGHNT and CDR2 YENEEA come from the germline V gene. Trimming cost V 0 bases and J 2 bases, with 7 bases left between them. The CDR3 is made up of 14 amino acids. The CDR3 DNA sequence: TGTGCCAGCAGCTTAGAGGAGGGAAACACTGAAGCTTTCTTT. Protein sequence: CASSLEEGNTEAFF.

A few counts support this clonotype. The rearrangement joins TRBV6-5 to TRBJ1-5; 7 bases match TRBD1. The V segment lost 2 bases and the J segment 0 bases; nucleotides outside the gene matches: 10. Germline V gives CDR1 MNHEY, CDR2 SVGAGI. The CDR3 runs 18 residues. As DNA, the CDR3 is TGTGCCAGCAGTTACACCTCGGGACAGCGAAATAGCAATCAGCCCCAGCATTTT. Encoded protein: CASSYTSGQRNSNQPQHF.